This TCR beta chain was sequenced during a study of blood T cells in healthy people across ages (dated by TCRdb to about 2015). The study in broad terms: Template switching captured roughly one uniquely barcoded TCR beta cDNA molecule per two T cells in model experiments. Age-related changes in TCR beta repertoire diversity were measured in the study by deep sequencing normalized with unique cDNA molecular identifiers. The donors were divided into four age groups: young (average about 16 years), middle-aged (approximately 39), aged (about 56) and long-lived (about 79). Donors of different ages were randomly distributed across sequencing lanes to avoid experimental bias. Two additional independent replicas of 1 million unique cDNA reads from the same blood draw were analyzed for two donors (one aged 18 to 29 and one aged 80 or older). Overall results and qualifications from the work: Observed TCR beta diversity correlated strongly with the percentage of naive T cells measured by flow cytometry. Estimates of total diversity based on one million sequenced T cells were considered lower bounds and underestimates. Donor CMV infection status was unknown, potentially confounding age-related changes in expanded clonotypes. Bulk unsorted PBMC profiling prevented conclusive comparison of naive and antigen-experienced compartments. Observed TCR beta diversity per million T cells fell roughly linearly with age, and a significant reduction was already apparent by age roughly 40. Compared with the aged group, more naive CD4+ T cells, fewer expanded clones and increased TCR diversity were shown by the long-lived group, suggesting age selection.

Libraries came from 5' RACE. Sequencing relied on an Illumina HiSeq 2500. A second PCR of roughly 7 to 11 cycles was run with a J-beta primer mix and a sample-barcoded 5' primer. Each TCR beta cDNA molecule received a unique molecular identifier from a template-switch 5' adaptor carrying 12 random nucleotides. Each sample yielded at least 3 million CDR3-containing paired-end reads. The Mint cDNA synthesis kit, primed by a TRBC-specific oligonucleotide, was used to synthesize first-strand cDNA from all RNA. After uracil-DNA glycosylase treatment, a first 18-cycle PCR used universal primers M1SS and BC2_uni_R on all cDNA. The original methods were these. Normalization of each sample was performed by random selection of 1 million high-quality reads, each carrying a distinct molecular identifier. Reads with shared molecular identifiers were discarded instead of being binned into consensus sequences. CDR3 identification, clonotype clustering and error correction used MiTCR with a Q25 quality threshold and the strictest error-elimination algorithm. Lower-bound total TCR beta diversity was estimated with a nonparametric unseen species model using Euler transformation. TCRdb reworked the public reads: Q25 trimming with fastp, MiXCR clone assembly, productive beta chains retained. Rows merge per CDR3 protein into single entries with the most common DNA and genes. The V and J calls, along with clone size, are taken from TCRdb and not from the paper's own processing. This sample holds 1.4 million to 1.5 million distinct CDR3 sequences; 35% to 45% were observed only once. Jointly, the top ten make up 7.9% of the sample.

Its CDR3 holds 12 amino acids, cysteine through phenylalanine. The read is trimmed to its CDR3 DNA, 36 bases read in frame from base 1. In the germline V gene, CDR1 corresponds to SNHLY and CDR2 to FYNNEI. V loses 9 bases of germline sequence and J loses 0 bases, and the interval between the two ends is 6 bases. Systemically healthy Caucasian individuals from Russia, 39 in total and aged 6 to 90 years, were included as donors. Each donor gave 8.5 to 10 milliliters of peripheral blood, collected into EDTA-treated Vacutainer tubes. Ficoll-Paque density-gradient centrifugation was used to isolate PBMCs, with at least 6.5 million per sample. Trizol reagent was used to extract total RNA from PBMCs, with at least 6 micrograms per sample. For every donor, flow cytometry on a PBMC aliquot measured the percentage of naive CD45RAhigh/CD27high T cells. This clonotype was observed many times. Its antigen has not been determined. One base away there is no much larger clone; base qualities are not given.

This TCR derives from a woman aged 18-35 years in good health. Sequenced input: blood. The rearranged segments are TRBV2 and TRBJ2-1, with an unclear D gene assignment. The CDR3 amino acid sequence is: CASISSYNEQFF. The DNA reads TGTGCCAGTATTAGCTCCTACAATGAGCAGTTCTTC.